The subject of this entry is one TCR beta chain. Per the authors' pipeline: How many nucleated cells were present was estimated from reference gene primer amplification. Measured with immunoSEQ multiplex PCR; TCRdb has only the in-frame clones, and not every one. V and J calls and clone size are copied from that table; D and trimming were computed from the DNA. The data contain 150,000 or so clones, about four fifths of them singletons. The sample belongs to a study of blood T cell repertoires in COVID-19. For the study at large: Both acute and convalescent COVID-19 samples were obtained from the United States, Italy and Spain. PBMCs, B-cell-depleted T cells, or T cells were the source of the cDNA or gDNA that made up the material.

Trimming left V 3 bases short and J 7 bases short, with 24 bases between. CDR1 is KGHSH, CDR2 LQKENI, per germline. The CDR3 sequence is 17 residues long. The TCR comes from an older woman with acute or convalescent COVID-19. The sequencing sample was made of peripheral blood. V and J are TRBV18 and TRBJ1-1; D remains unclear. CDR3 coding DNA: TGTGCCAGCTCACCCCTTGTACCCCCTCCCCAACAGAGTGAAGCTTTCTTT. Encoded protein: CASSPLVPPPQQSEAFF.